One TCR beta chain is described in this entry. Its matching antigen is unknown. The data belong to a study of cytomegalovirus exposure and HLA in healthy donors. Overall study findings and caveats: In a later analysis, at a false discovery rate of 0.05, 15,000 to 20,000 TCR beta sequences were associated with HLA alleles.

Donors consisted of healthy bone marrow donors. This PCR relied on a set of 60 Vbeta primers and 13 Jbeta primers. Clones were sequenced by immunoSEQ multiplex PCR, and TCRdb holds only the in-frame ones, with some missing. The table includes roughly 92,000 clones, 7.6% detected once. V lost 3 bases and J lost 4; bases outside the gene matches: 6. The CDR3 has 16 amino acids. CDR1 is MDHEN, CDR2 SYDVKM, per germline. The clonotype comes from a man aged 45-65 years in good health and CMV-seronegative. This chain links TRBV28 with TRBJ2-3, with 11 bases lining up with TRBD1. The sample consisted of PBMCs. CDR3 sequence: CASSLIGQGAADTQYF. In nucleotides, the CDR3 is TGTGCCAGCAGTTTGATCGGACAGGGGGCAGCAGATACGCAGTATTTT.